This T cell receptor (beta chain) was sequenced in a study of blood T cells in healthy people across ages. Through a sample-barcoded 5' primer and a J-beta primer mix, a second PCR was run for about 6 to 11 cycles. One entry per CDR3 protein, called by TCRdb with MiXCR from the 5' RACE reads. This sample has 600,000 to 800,000 distinct CDR3 sequences, with 21% found just once. The CDR3 is 16 amino acids. The germline gives CDR1 LGHNA, CDR2 YSLEER. Trimming cost V 5 bases and J 2 bases; bases outside gene matches: 9. The sequence derives from a man between 65 and 85 years old in good health. Sequencing was done on a sample of blood. This sequence joins TRBV4-3 and TRBJ1-5; TRBD1 matches at 7 bases. Written as DNA, the CDR3 is TGCGCCAGCAGCAGGGAGTATGGACAGGGCAATCAGCCCCAGCATTTT. It encodes CASSREYGQGNQPQHF.